These T cell receptor beta chains were read from a single sample in a study of response to subunit inactivated influenza vaccine. MiXCR, applied by TCRdb to the RT-PCR reads, yields one record per CDR3 protein. The table includes more than 450,000 distinct CDR3 sequences, 7.6% detected once. This specimen consisted of PBMCs from blood, obtained 23 months after vaccination. Every receptor here comes from a man in his fifties or sixties who received an inactivated influenza vaccine. Each CDR3 is given with its conserved first and last residue. A D gene is named only where the DNA matches it firmly. The size field is filled for only some rows; it gives once, few, many or a size class.

J gene | V gene | D gene | clone size | CDR3 DNA | CDR3 protein
TRBJ1-1 | TRBV11-3 | TRBD1 | - | TGTGCCAGCAGCTTAGGATTCCAGCAGGGGGAGGTTTTCTTT | CASSLGFQQGEVFF
TRBJ1-1 | TRBV7-2 | TRBD1 | - | TGTGCCAGCAGATCTCCAGGGGGCACTGAAGCTTTCTTT | CASRSPGGTEAFF
TRBJ2-2 | TRBV11-2 | TRBD1 | - | TGTGCCAGCAGCCCTAAGGGACAGAGGTCCGGGGAGCTGTTTTTT | CASSPKGQRSGELFF
TRBJ2-1 | TRBV20-1 | TRBD1 | many | TGCAGTGCTAACCGGGACAGGGACTTCCTCTCCTACAATGAGCAGTTCTTC | CSANRDRDFLSYNEQFF
TRBJ2-7 | TRBV6-2/TRBV6-3 | - | few | TGTGCCAGCAGTCCAGCAACCTACGAGCAGTACTTC | CASSPATYEQYF
TRBJ1-2 | TRBV29-1 | - | - | TGCAGCGTTGGAGAGGGGGACTATGGCTACACCTTC | CSVGEGDYGYTF
TRBJ2-1 | TRBV7-3 | TRBD2 | many | TGTGCCAGCAGCTTTTCGGCGGGAGGATACAATGAGCAGTTCTTC | CASSFSAGGYNEQFF
TRBJ1-1 | TRBV7-9 | - | - | TGTGCCAGCAGCTCTCAGACCGCTAGGAACACTGAAGCTTTCTTT | CASSSQTARNTEAFF
TRBJ2-1 | TRBV11-1 | TRBD2 | - | TGTGCCAGCAGCTTACTAGCGGAGCTGAACAATGAGCAGTTCTTC | CASSLLAELNNEQFF
TRBJ1-5 | TRBV7-8 | - | many | TGTGCCAGCAGCCCAAACCCCCACCAGGCCACTAAAAGTAATCAGCCCCAGCATTTT | CASSPNPHQATKSNQPQHF
TRBJ2-3 | TRBV12-3/TRBV12-4 | TRBD2 | - | TGTGCCAGCTGTTCGCACGGGACTAGCGGGAAGCGGGTCACAGATACGCAGTATTTT | CASCSHGTSGKRVTDTQYF
TRBJ2-5 | TRBV5-1 | - | few | TGCGCCAGCAGCTTGGGCACAGACGGAGGGACCCAGTACTTC | CASSLGTDGGTQYF
TRBJ2-1 | TRBV7-6 | TRBD2 | few | TGTGCCAGCAGCCGCATTCGGGGTAGCGGGAGTTTATATTACAATGAGCAGTTCTTC | CASSRIRGSGSLYYNEQFF
TRBJ1-1 | TRBV25-1 | TRBD1 | - | TGTGCCAGCAGTGGCCGACAGGGAGGGAGTACTGAAGCTTTCTTT | CASSGRQGGSTEAFF
TRBJ1-1 | TRBV6-5 | TRBD1 | many | TGTGCCAGCAGTCACACAGGGGTGTTGGTTGGGACTGAAGCTTTCTTT | CASSHTGVLVGTEAFF
TRBJ2-5 | TRBV6-5 | - | few | TGTGCCAGCAGAACGGGAGTGAAGACCCAGTACTTC | CASRTGVKTQYF
TRBJ2-7 | TRBV12-3/TRBV12-4 | TRBD1 | few | TGTGCCAGCAGCACCCGACAGGGGGCCGAGCAGTACTTC | CASSTRQGAEQYF
TRBJ2-5 | TRBV3-1 | - | many | TGTGCCAGCAGCCAAGATCACGGGGGCCACGGGACCCAGTACTTC | CASSQDHGGHGTQYF
TRBJ1-1 | TRBV29-1 | - | - | TGCAGCGTGGCCACGGGGCAGGCCCGTCCGGCTTTCTTT | CSVATGQARPAFF
TRBJ2-5 | TRBV4-1 | - | - | TGCGCCAGCAGCCAAGCGGACTTTCGGGAGACCCAGTACTTC | CASSQADFRETQYF
TRBJ2-1 | TRBV6-5 | - | - | TGTGCCAGCAGTTCATCAAGCCCCAGCTCCTACAATGAGCAGTTCTTC | CASSSSSPSSYNEQFF
TRBJ1-2 | TRBV20-1 | - | - | TGCAGTGCTAGATCAGGGTTCAACTATGGCTACACCTTC | CSARSGFNYGYTF
TRBJ2-7 | TRBV7-2 | - | - | TGTGCCAGCAGCTTAGAACTTGGCGGGCAGTACTTC | CASSLELGGQYF
TRBJ2-1 | TRBV11-2 | - | many | TGTGCCAGCAGCTTCAAACTAGGGGACAATGAGCAGTTCTTC | CASSFKLGDNEQFF
TRBJ2-7 | TRBV29-1 | TRBD2 | few | TGCAGCGTTGAAGATCCCCGGATTAGCGGGAGCTCCTACGAGCAGTACTTC | CSVEDPRISGSSYEQYF
TRBJ2-1 | TRBV21-1 | - | few | TGTGCCAGCAGCAGTAACCTTAGACCGGGACTAGCGATCCATCCTTTCAATGAGCAGTTCTTC | CASSSNLRPGLAIHPFNEQFF
TRBJ2-6 | TRBV4-3 | - | few | TGCGCCAGCAGCCCCTCCCACACAGGGGCCAACGTCCTGACTTTC | CASSPSHTGANVLTF
TRBJ2-7 | TRBV12-3/TRBV12-4 | TRBD1 | many | TGTGCCAGCAGTTCCCGGGACAGGGGGTACAACGAGCAGTACTTC | CASSSRDRGYNEQYF
TRBJ2-2 | TRBV7-7 | - | - | TGTGCTAGCAGCCCGCTTTCTTCCGGGGAGCTGTTTTTT | CASSPLSSGELFF
TRBJ2-1 | TRBV28 | - | few | TGTGCCAGCGGCGCCTCGAGCTCCTACAATGAGCAGTTCTTC | CASGASSSYNEQFF
TRBJ2-6 | TRBV12-3/TRBV12-4 | - | many | TGTGCCAGCAGCCTCCATAGCCTGGCTGGGGCCAACGTCCTGACTTTC | CASSLHSLAGANVLTF
TRBJ2-1 | TRBV7-2 | - | many | TGTGCCAGCAGCGGGGAGATGGGACCCAATGAGCAGTTCTTC | CASSGEMGPNEQFF
TRBJ2-5 | TRBV10-3 | - | few | TGTGCCATCAGGGACATCCGGGAGACCCAGTACTTC | CAIRDIRETQYF
TRBJ2-4 | TRBV20-1 | - | - | TGCAGTGCTACTGGAGGTTTAGCCAAAAACATTCAGTACTTC | CSATGGLAKNIQYF
TRBJ2-3 | TRBV21-1 | - | - | TGTGCCAGCAGCAAAGCGCTTGATACGCAGTATTTT | CASSKALDTQYF
TRBJ1-1 | TRBV5-6 | - | many | TGTGCCAGCAGCTTGGTTTCGGTGAACACTGAAGCTTTCTTT | CASSLVSVNTEAFF
TRBJ2-5 | TRBV2 | TRBD2 | - | TGTGCCAGCAAACGACCGGGACTAGCGTACCAAGAGACCCAGTACTTC | CASKRPGLAYQETQYF
TRBJ2-5 | TRBV20-1 | - | - | TGCAGTGCTGACGGACACCTCCAAGAGACCCAGTACTTC | CSADGHLQETQYF
TRBJ1-6 | TRBV19 | TRBD1 | - | TGTGCCAGTAGTCTTAGCACGGACAGGAATTCACCCCTCCACTTT | CASSLSTDRNSPLHF
TRBJ2-6 | TRBV12-3/TRBV12-4 | TRBD1 | - | TGTGCCAGCAGAAAGGCCGGGACAGTTCTTCTTTCTGGGGCCAACGTCCTGACTTTC | CASRKAGTVLLSGANVLTF
TRBJ1-4 | TRBV7-2 | - | few | TGTGCCAGCAGCGCCACTAGGACGGGTTCAGGAAAACTGTTTTTT | CASSATRTGSGKLFF
TRBJ2-3 | TRBV20-1 | - | - | TGCAGTGCTAGTTTGCGGGGCAGCGCAGATACGCAGTATTTT | CSASLRGSADTQYF
TRBJ1-2 | TRBV30 | - | - | TGTGCCTGGAGTGGCCTCCACCTCAGGGAAGGGAACTACTATGGCTACACCTTC | CAWSGLHLREGNYYGYTF
TRBJ2-5 | TRBV6-2/TRBV6-3 | - | many | TGTGCCAGCATTCCTCGTTCGCTCGGAGAGACCCAGTACTTC | CASIPRSLGETQYF
TRBJ2-7 | TRBV20-1 | - | - | TGCAGTGTTGCTATTGGGACAACAAACACGGAGCAGTACTTC | CSVAIGTTNTEQYF
TRBJ2-3 | TRBV3-1 | - | - | TGTGCCAGCAGCCACCGGGACCTTTTCACAGATACGCAGTATTTT | CASSHRDLFTDTQYF
TRBJ2-1 | TRBV2 | - | - | TGTGCCAGCAGTGAAGCGCTTCGGGGACAACAGTTCTTC | CASSEALRGQQFF
TRBJ2-1 | TRBV20-1 | TRBD1 | - | TGCAGTGCTAGGGGTTTGGGGACAGACTACAATGAGCAGTTCTTC | CSARGLGTDYNEQFF
TRBJ2-7 | TRBV6-1 | TRBD1 | few | TGTGCCAGCAGTGGACTCCACGGGACAGGGTATTACGAGCAGTACTTC | CASSGLHGTGYYEQYF
TRBJ2-2 | TRBV6-2/TRBV6-3 | - | many | TGTGCCAGCAGTTTCCCCGGGGAGCTGTTTTTT | CASSFPGELFF
TRBJ2-2 | TRBV6-2/TRBV6-3 | TRBD1 | - | TGTGCCAGCAGTAGGACAGGGCTTTCGAACACCGGGGAGCTGTTTTTT | CASSRTGLSNTGELFF
TRBJ2-7 | TRBV11-1 | - | - | TGTGCCAGCAGCTTAGCGGCGGGACAGACTTACGAGCAGTACTTC | CASSLAAGQTYEQYF
TRBJ2-7 | TRBV29-1 | - | - | TGCAGCGTGTCAGGGGACCGCCGCTCCTACGAGCAGTACTTC | CSVSGDRRSYEQYF
TRBJ2-5 | TRBV7-9 | TRBD2 | few | TGTGCCAGCAGCTTAGTCTGGAGCGGGGGGACGCCGGAGACCCAGTACTTC | CASSLVWSGGTPETQYF
TRBJ2-7 | TRBV3-1 | TRBD1 | many | TGTGCCAGCAGCAGGACAGGGGAATACGAGCAGTACTTC | CASSRTGEYEQYF
TRBJ1-1 | TRBV4-1 | - | many | TGCGCCAGCAGCCAGATCGGCAGGCGTGAAGCTTTCTTT | CASSQIGRREAFF
TRBJ2-5 | TRBV5-6 | - | - | TGTGCCAACATGCTTCGCGGGACCCAAGAGACCCAGTACTTC | CANMLRGTQETQYF